This TCR beta chain originates from a study of beta chain features in type 1 diabetes. The ends were cut back, 0 bases at V and 4 bases at J, with 10 bases in the middle. Germline-derived CDR1 and CDR2 are SGHRS and YFSETQ. This CDR3 comprises 14 residues. A word on this clone: Its antigen is not identified.

Of the isolated RNA, all was reverse transcribed, and so the sequenced material was expressed TCRB transcripts. Mean read depth for naive, central memory and regulatory T cell samples was approximately 3.57 million reads. Clones were read by immunoSEQ multiplex PCR, and TCRdb kept only the in-frame ones, dropping some. The sample yields 860,000 or so clones, roughly a sixth seen once. Study-wide findings and caveats: When VDJ junctions were examined, type 1 diabetes patients showed fewer insertions and more deletions. Within the patient group, naive, central memory and Treg TCRB repertoires appeared more similar to each other than within healthy donors.

V usage is TRBV5-1 and J usage is TRBJ2-5, with a possible D match to TRBD1 (5 bases). This TCR came from a woman aged 18-35 years in good health. The sequenced sample was naive CD4+ T cells from blood. The CDR3 DNA is TGCGCCAGCAGCTTGGCCGACAGTAGAGAGACCCAGTACTTC. Its protein product is CASSLADSRETQYF.